The sequence of this T cell receptor beta chain was determined in a study of shared clonotypes between healthy human individuals. Overall study: The cohort comprised a couple of women and a few men. Their ages spanned 18 to 49 years. CD4 naive and memory got three plates each, CD8 naive two, CD8 memory one.

This CDR3 is 16 amino acids long. J lost 4 bases, V lost 0 bases, and 8 bases had no gene match. CDR1 and CDR2 (germline): SGHNT, YYREEE (reference sequence). Negatively enriched CD4+ T cells were divided by CD45RA into naive and memory. The assay used deep level. The assay was immunoSEQ multiplex PCR, and TCRdb's table has in-frame clones only and misses some. The data show 550,000 to 700,000 clones, roughly 72% seen once. This TCR derives from a woman in her twenties or thirties in good health. Material for sequencing was memory CD4+ T cells sorted from blood. As for subset: CD45RA-negative fraction. The chain recombines TRBV5-4 with TRBJ1-2; 8 positions match TRBD1. The CDR3, as DNA: TGTGCCAGCAGCTTGGGGACAGGGAGGCCCGGCTATGGCTACACCTTC. It encodes CASSLGTGRPGYGYTF.